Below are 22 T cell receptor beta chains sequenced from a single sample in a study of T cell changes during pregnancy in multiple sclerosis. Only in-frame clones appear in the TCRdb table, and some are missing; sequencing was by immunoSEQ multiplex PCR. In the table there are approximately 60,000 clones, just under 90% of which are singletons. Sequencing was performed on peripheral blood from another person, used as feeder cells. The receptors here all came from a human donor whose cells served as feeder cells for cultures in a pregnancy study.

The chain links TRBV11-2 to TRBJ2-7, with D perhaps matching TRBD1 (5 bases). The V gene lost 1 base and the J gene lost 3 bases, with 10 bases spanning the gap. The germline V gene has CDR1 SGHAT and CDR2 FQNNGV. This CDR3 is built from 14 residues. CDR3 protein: CASSLGDSHYEQYF. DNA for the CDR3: TGTGCCAGCAGCTTAGGAGACAGCCACTACGAGCAGTACTTC.

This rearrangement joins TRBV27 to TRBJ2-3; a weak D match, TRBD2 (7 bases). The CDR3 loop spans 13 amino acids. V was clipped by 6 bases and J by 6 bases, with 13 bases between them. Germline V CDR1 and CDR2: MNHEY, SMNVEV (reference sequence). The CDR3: CASSGGPGDTQYF. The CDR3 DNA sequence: TGTGCCAGCAGCGGGGGGCCGGGGGATACGCAGTATTTT.

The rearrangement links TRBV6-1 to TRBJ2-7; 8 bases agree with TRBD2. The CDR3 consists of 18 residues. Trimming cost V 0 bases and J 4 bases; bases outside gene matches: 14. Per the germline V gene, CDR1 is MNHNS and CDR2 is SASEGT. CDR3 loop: CASSEAVPAGVEWYEQYF. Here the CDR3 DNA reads TGTGCCAGCAGTGAAGCCGTTCCAGCGGGAGTGGAGTGGTACGAGCAGTACTTC.

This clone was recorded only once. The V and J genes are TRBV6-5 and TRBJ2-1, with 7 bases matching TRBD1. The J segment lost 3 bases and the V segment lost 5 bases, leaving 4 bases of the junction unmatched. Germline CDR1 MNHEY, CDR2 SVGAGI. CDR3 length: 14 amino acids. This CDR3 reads CASSPGGIYNEQFF. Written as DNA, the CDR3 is TGTGCCAGCAGTCCAGGGGGAATCTACAATGAGCAGTTCTTC.

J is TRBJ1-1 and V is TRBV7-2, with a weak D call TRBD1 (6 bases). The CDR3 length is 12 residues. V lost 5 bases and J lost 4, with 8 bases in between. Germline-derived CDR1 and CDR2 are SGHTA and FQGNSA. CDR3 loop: CASSRGGTEAFF. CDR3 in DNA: TGTGCCAGCAGCAGAGGGGGCACTGAAGCTTTCTTT. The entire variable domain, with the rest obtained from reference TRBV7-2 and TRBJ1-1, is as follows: GAGVSQSPSNKVTEKGKDVELRCDPISGHTALYWYRQSLGQGLEFLIYFQGNSAPDKSGLPSDRFSAERTGGSVSTLTIQRTQQEDSAVYLCASSRGGTEAFFGQGTRLTVV.

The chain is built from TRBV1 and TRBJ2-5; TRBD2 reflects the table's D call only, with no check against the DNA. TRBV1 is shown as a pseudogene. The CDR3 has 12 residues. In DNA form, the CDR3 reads TGCACCAGCAGCCCCCCTCCGGAGACCCAGTACTTC. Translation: CTSSPPPETQYF.

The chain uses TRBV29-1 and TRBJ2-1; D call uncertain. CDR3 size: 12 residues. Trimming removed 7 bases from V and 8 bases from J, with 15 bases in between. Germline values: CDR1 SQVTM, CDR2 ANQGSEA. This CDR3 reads CSETRRTDEQFF. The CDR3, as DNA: TGCAGCGAGACGCGAAGGACCGATGAGCAGTTCTTC.

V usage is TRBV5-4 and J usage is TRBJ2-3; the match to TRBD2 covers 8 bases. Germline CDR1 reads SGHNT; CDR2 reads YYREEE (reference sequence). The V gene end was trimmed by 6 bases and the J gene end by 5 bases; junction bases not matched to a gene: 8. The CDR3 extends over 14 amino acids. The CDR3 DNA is TGTGCCAGCACCCGGGGGGGGTGGCAAGATACGCAGTATTTT. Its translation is CASTRGGWQDTQYF.

CDR3 DNA: TGTGCAGAAGGCGGGGGTGGTTTAGACTCACCCCTCCACTTT. Amino acids: CAEGGGGLDSPLHF. J is TRBJ1-6 and V is TRBV6-6, with D maybe TRBD1 (5 bases). CDR3 length equals 14 residues. CDR1 is MNHNY, CDR2 SVGAGI, per germline (reference sequence).

CDR3 residues: CASSLPGTKKETQYF. The CDR3 DNA reads TGTGCCAGCAGCTTGCCGGGGACTAAGAAAGAGACCCAGTACTTC. The rearrangement joins TRBV5-8 to TRBJ2-5; 7 bases map to TRBD2. Germline values: CDR1 SGHTS, CDR2 YDEGEE. The CDR3 is 15 residues long. Unmatched junction bases numbered 6, after V lost 1 base and J lost 3 bases.

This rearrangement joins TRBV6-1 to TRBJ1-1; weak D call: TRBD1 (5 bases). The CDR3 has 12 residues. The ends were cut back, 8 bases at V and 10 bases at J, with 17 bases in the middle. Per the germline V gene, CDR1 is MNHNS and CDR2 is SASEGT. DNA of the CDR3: TGTGCCAGCCGGGTGGCGGGGCTTTCAGCTTTCTTT. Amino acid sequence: CASRVAGLSAFF.

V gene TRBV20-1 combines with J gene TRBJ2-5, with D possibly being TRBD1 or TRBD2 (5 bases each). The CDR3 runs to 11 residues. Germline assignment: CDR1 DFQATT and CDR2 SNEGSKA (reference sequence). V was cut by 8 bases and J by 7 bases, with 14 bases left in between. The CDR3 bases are TGCAGTAGAGACGTCGGGGCGACCCAGTACTTC. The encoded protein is CSRDVGATQYF.

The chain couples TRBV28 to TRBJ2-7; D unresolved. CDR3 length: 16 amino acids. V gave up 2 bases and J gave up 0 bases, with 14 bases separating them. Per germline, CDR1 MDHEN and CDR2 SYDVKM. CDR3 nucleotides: TGTGCCAGCAGTTTAGGGATGTGGAACAGCTCCTACGAGCAGTACTTC. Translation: CASSLGMWNSSYEQYF.

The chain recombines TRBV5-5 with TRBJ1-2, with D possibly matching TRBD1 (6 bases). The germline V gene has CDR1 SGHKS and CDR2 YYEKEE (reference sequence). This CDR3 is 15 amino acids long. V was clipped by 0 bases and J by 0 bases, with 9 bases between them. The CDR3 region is CASSLVGGANYGYTF. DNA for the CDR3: TGTGCCAGCAGCTTGGTAGGGGGAGCTAACTATGGCTACACCTTC.

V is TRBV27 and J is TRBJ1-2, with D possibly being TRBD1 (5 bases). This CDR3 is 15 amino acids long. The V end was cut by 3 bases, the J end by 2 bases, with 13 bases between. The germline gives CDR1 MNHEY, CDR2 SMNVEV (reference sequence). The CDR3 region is CASSFMGGMNYGYTF. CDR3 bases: TGTGCCAGCAGTTTTATGGGGGGAATGAACTATGGCTACACCTTC.

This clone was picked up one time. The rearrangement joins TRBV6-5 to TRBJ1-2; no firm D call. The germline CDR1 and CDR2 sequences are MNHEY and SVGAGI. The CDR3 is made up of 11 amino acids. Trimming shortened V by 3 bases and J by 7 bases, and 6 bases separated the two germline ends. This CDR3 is CASSYPGGYTF. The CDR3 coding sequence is TGTGCCAGCAGTTATCCGGGTGGCTACACCTTC.

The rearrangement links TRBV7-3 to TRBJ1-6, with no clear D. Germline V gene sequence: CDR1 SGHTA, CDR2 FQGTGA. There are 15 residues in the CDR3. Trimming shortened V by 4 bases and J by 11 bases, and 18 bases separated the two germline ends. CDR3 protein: CASSSMSSVLTPLHF. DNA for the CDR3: TGTGCCAGCAGCTCGATGAGCAGTGTGTTAACACCCCTCCACTTT. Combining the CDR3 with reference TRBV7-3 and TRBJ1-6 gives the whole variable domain GAGVSQTPSNKVTEKGKYVELRCDPISGHTALYWYRQSLGQGPEFLIYFQGTGAADDSGLPNDRFFAVRPEGSVSTLKIQRTERGDSAVYLCASSSMSSVLTPLHFGNGTRLTVT.

The CDR3: CASSLGGAGEQFF. For the CDR3, the DNA is TGTGCCAGCAGCTTGGGTGGGGCTGGCGAGCAGTTCTTC. The chain has TRBV5-4 and TRBJ2-1; D possibly corresponds to TRBD1 (5 bases). Per germline, CDR1 SGHNT and CDR2 YYREEE (reference sequence). V shed 0 bases and J shed 10 bases, with 11 bases lying between them. This CDR3 is 13 amino acids long.

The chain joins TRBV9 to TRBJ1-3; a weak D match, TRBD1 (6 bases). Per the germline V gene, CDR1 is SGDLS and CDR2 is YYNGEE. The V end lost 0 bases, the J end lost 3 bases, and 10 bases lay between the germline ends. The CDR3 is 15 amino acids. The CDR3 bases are TGTGCCAGCAGCGTAGAGGGGGGATTTGGAAACACCATATATTTT. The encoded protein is CASSVEGGFGNTIYF.

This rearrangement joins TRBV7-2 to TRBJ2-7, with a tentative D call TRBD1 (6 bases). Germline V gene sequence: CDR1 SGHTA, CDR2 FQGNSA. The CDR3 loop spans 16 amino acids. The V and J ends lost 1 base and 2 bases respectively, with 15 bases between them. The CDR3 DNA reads TGTGCCAGCAGCTTAGTTCAGGGGTCGGCCACCTACGAGCAGTACTTC. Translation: CASSLVQGSATYEQYF.

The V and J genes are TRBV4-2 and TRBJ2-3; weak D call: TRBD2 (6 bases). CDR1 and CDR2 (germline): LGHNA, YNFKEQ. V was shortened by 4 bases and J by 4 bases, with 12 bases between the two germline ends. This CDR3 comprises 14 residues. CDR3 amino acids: CASSPTGVADTQYF. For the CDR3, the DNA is TGTGCCAGCAGCCCGACGGGGGTGGCAGATACGCAGTATTTT.

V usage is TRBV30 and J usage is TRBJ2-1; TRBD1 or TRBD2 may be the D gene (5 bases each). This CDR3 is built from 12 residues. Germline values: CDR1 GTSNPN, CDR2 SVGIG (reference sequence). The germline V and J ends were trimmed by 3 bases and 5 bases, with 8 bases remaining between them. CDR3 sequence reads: CAWSEGNNEQFF. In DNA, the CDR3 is TGTGCCTGGAGCGAGGGGAACAATGAGCAGTTCTTC.